This T cell receptor (beta chain) was sequenced for a study of T cell repertoires and HLA-DP antigens. At the level of the study: One alloantigen had ten groove amino acid differences from self, the other one.

Negative selection yielded untouched CD4+ T cells of average approximately 98% purity. Trimming removed 2 bases from V and 4 bases from J, with 4 bases in between. Germline-derived CDR1 and CDR2 are MNHNY and SVGAGI (reference sequence). This CDR3 comprises 12 residues. The protocol was immunoSEQ multiplex PCR, while the TCRdb copy is restricted to in-frame clones and leaves out a portion. Among fewer than 95,000 clones listed, about 89% were seen once. Details on this clone: Its antigen is not identified.

The V and J genes are TRBV6-6 and TRBJ2-3, with no clear D. Sample: CD4+ T cells from PBMCs. This clonotype originated in a man over 45 in good health and CMV-seronegative. The CDR3 sequence is CASSYRSDTQYF. CDR3 bases: TGTGCCAGCAGTTACCGGTCAGATACGCAGTATTTT.